This TCR beta chain was captured in a study of identical twins. CDR3 length: 13 amino acids. V was cut by 3 bases and J by 3 bases, with 10 bases left in between. Germline V lookup: CDR1 SGHRS, CDR2 YFSETQ. MiXCR was run by TCRdb on the 5' RACE reads, yielding one entry per CDR3 protein. The repertoire consists of about 1.7 million distinct CDR3 sequences, with more than 30% occurring once and the leading ten covering around 0.25%. V usage is TRBV5-1 and J usage is TRBJ2-7; D is unresolved. The source material was cord blood. The TCR originated in a newborn girl in good health. The chain's CDR3 is CASSSNSYYEQYF. CDR3 DNA: TGCGCCAGCAGCTCGAACAGCTACTACGAGCAGTACTTC.